This T cell receptor (beta chain) was documented in a study of CD8 T cells in Susac syndrome. With random hexamers, 0.5 to 1 ug RNA was reverse transcribed. TCRdb processed the immunoSEQ multiplex PCR reads anew with MiXCR; each CDR3 protein has one entry. The sample contains approximately 100,000 distinct CDR3 sequences, roughly 92% of which appear only once. This CDR3 region has 14 residues. Trimming removed 4 bases at V and 1 base at J, with 11 bases between. Material for sequencing was CD8+ T cells from PBMCs. The V call is TRBV12-3 or TRBV12-4, the J call TRBJ2-7; TRBD2 might be the D (5 bases). The clonotype comes from a human donor in good health. CDR3: CASSYRTGSYEQYF. CDR3 bases: TGTGCCAGCAGTTACCGTACGGGATCCTACGAGCAGTACTTC.